This TCR beta chain comes out of a study of blood T cells in healthy people across ages. This clonotype has only a few counts. The germline CDR1 and CDR2 sequences are MNHEY and SMNVEV (reference sequence). CDR3 length: 16 amino acids. Trimming took off 0 bases at V and 4 bases at J, with 13 bases between the two ends. A second PCR of 7 to 11 cycles used a sample-barcoded 5' primer and a J-beta primer mix. TCRdb re-called the 5' RACE reads through MiXCR, storing one row per CDR3 protein. The sample gives fewer than 600,000 distinct CDR3 sequences, about a quarter of which show up once; over 3.5% is in the top ten. In addition, the sample was reused for a study of T cells of mothers and their children. That work states: During the second PCR, the M1S primer introduced sample barcodes along with 2-4 random nucleotides.

This chain joins TRBV27 and TRBJ2-1; tentative D call: TRBD1 (6 bases). The receptor was derived from a boy between 2 and 10 years old in good health. Specimen: blood. CDR3 nucleotides: TGTGCCAGCAGTTTATCTTACAGGGTAGCGTACAATGAGCAGTTCTTC. Its protein is CASSLSYRVAYNEQFF.